Each of the 26 T cell receptor beta chains below was sequenced from the same sample in a study of vaccination effects on CD4 cells after COVID-19. Their antigen targets remain unknown. Measured with immunoSEQ multiplex PCR; TCRdb has only the in-frame clones, and not every one. The table lists roughly 24,000 clones, 75% to 80% of them singletons. Antigen-specific CD4+ T cells were first expanded with viral peptide pools by the ViraFEST assay and only then sequenced. Following 10 days of culture, CD4+ T cells were isolated. Participants received two doses of either the BNT162b2 or mRNA-1273 vaccine. Material: CD4+ T cells from PBMCs cultured with SARS-CoV-2 spike peptides, obtained after COVID-19 vaccination. The receptors stem from a human donor who received a COVID-19 vaccine. Some clones in this sample may be carry-over from other donors' samples.

This clone appeared a single time. This rearrangement joins TRBV7-8 to TRBJ2-1, with 9 bases lining up with TRBD1. Trimming cost V 4 bases and J 6 bases; bases outside gene matches: 13. Germline V lookup: CDR1 SGHVS, CDR2 FQNEAQ. The CDR3 is made up of 17 amino acids. The DNA for the CDR3 is TGTGCCAGCAGCTCCTCGGTGGGGACAGGGTTGCTCAATGAGCAGTTCTTC. Its translation is CASSSSVGTGLLNEQFF.

The chain combines TRBV28 with TRBJ1-5, with TRBD1 matching over 9 bases. This CDR3 has 14 amino acids. The V gene's germline CDR1 is MDHEN and CDR2 SYDVKM. The ends lost 5 bases at V and 7 bases at J; junction bases unmatched: 6. The CDR3 region is CASSTQGAAQPQHF. In nucleotides, the CDR3 is TGTGCCAGCAGTACACAGGGGGCTGCCCAGCCCCAGCATTTT.

The chain links TRBV20-1 to TRBJ1-2; weak D call: TRBD1 (5 bases). Germline CDR1 DFQATT, CDR2 SNEGSKA (reference sequence). The CDR3 length is 11 residues. CDR3 amino acids: CSAARGEGYTF. The CDR3 region has the DNA TGCAGCGCCGCACGAGGGGAGGGCTACACCTTC.

This chain joins TRBV18 and TRBJ2-2; D is ambiguous. Germline-derived CDR1 and CDR2 are KGHSH and LQKENI. Trimming took off 1 base at V and 7 bases at J, with 10 bases between the two ends. CDR3 length: 14 amino acids. The CDR3 reads CASSPRTLDGELFF. The CDR3 bases are TGTGCCAGCTCACCACGGACCCTCGACGGGGAGCTGTTTTTT.

Written as DNA, the CDR3 is TGTGCCAGCAGACGCGGACTCAACACTGAAGCTTTCTTT. It codes for CASRRGLNTEAFF. The chain is built from TRBV3-1 (or the pseudogene TRBV3-2) and TRBJ1-1; D gene uncertain. Deletions cut 6 bases from V and 2 bases from J, with 10 bases between. Germline CDR1 is LGHDT and CDR2 is YNNKEL (reference sequence). The CDR3 has 13 residues.

A single count supports this clone. The chain combines TRBV29-1 with TRBJ1-2; 9 bases are shared with TRBD1. The germline gives CDR1 SQVTM, CDR2 ANQGSEA. The CDR3 runs 15 residues. J was trimmed by 8 bases and V by 2 bases; bases with no gene match: 12. The CDR3 nucleotides read TGCAGCGTTGAACGGACAGGGGAAGGGATGGGCGGCTACACCTTC. It translates to CSVERTGEGMGGYTF. Drawing the rest from reference TRBV29-1 and TRBJ1-2, the complete variable domain is SAVISQKPSRDICQRGTSLTIQCQVDSQVTMMFWYRQQPGQSLTLIATANQGSEATYESGFVIDKFPISRPNLTFSTLTVSNMSPEDSSIYLCSVERTGEGMGGYTFGSGTRLTVV.

V usage is TRBV5-3 and J usage is TRBJ2-4; TRBD2 matches at 7 bases. TRBV5-3 is given ORF status, its function remaining uncertain. Losses at the gene ends were 0 bases for V and 1 base for J; bases not matched to a gene: 4. The CDR3 is made up of 16 amino acids. CDR3 DNA sequence: TGTGCCAGAAGCTTGGGCCCCGGGGGGGCCAAAAACATTCAGTACTTC. Protein sequence: CARSLGPGGAKNIQYF.

This clone has only one observation. The J gene is TRBJ2-5, the V gene TRBV24-1, with D tentatively TRBD1 (5 bases). The ends were cut back, 3 bases at V and 2 bases at J, with 12 bases in the middle. CDR3 length equals 15 residues. Per the germline V gene, CDR1 is KGHDR and CDR2 is SFDVKD. CDR3: CATSDDSGEQETQYF. The CDR3 nucleotides read TGTGCCACCAGTGATGACAGTGGGGAACAAGAGACCCAGTACTTC.

The V call is TRBV21-1, the J call TRBJ2-7; TRBD2 was called by the table and not checked on the DNA. TRBV21-1 is a known pseudogene. This CDR3 comprises 16 residues. CDR3 in DNA: TGTGCCAGCAGCATCCAGGTTCTGGAGGGGAAGCACGAGCAGTACGTC. Its protein is CASSIQVLEGKHEQYV.

A single count supports this clone. V and J are TRBV15 and TRBJ1-3; 10 nucleotides agree with TRBD1. CDR1 and CDR2 (germline): LNHNV, YYDKDF (reference sequence). This CDR3 spans 17 amino acids. V shed 0 bases, J shed 4 bases, and the junction held 6 bases outside the gene matches. As DNA, the CDR3 is TGTGCCACCAGCAGAGATTGGACAGGGGGTAAAGGAAACACCATATATTTT. Amino acid sequence: CATSRDWTGGKGNTIYF.

The chain carries TRBV25-1 and TRBJ2-7, with 10 bases fitting TRBD1. Germline CDR1 MGHDK, CDR2 SYGVNS. The CDR3 spans 12 residues. The CDR3 region is CASRGQGYGQYV. CDR3 coding DNA: TGTGCCAGCAGGGGACAGGGGTACGGGCAGTACGTC.

The table lists this clone with a count of one. The chain recombines TRBV6-5 with TRBJ2-4; TRBD2 might be the D (6 bases). The CDR3 has 13 residues. Trimming took 6 bases from V and 7 from J, leaving 13 bases between them. The germline CDR1 and CDR2 sequences are MNHEY and SVGAGI. The CDR3 DNA reads as TGTGCCAGCAGCCGCGGGGTCGGGAACATTCAGTACTTC. It yields the protein CASSRGVGNIQYF.

This chain joins TRBV7-9 and TRBJ2-1; no clear D gene. V was trimmed by 4 bases and J by 6 bases, leaving 7 bases between them. The germline gives CDR1 SEHNR, CDR2 FQNEAQ (reference sequence). CDR3 length: 12 amino acids. Here the CDR3 reads CASSSFGNEQFF. For the CDR3, the DNA is TGTGCCAGCAGCTCCTTCGGCAATGAGCAGTTCTTC.

The chain combines TRBV7-2 with TRBJ1-2, with 7 bases lining up with TRBD1. The germline V gene has CDR1 SGHTA and CDR2 FQGNSA. The CDR3 has 14 amino acids. V gave up 4 bases and J gave up 4 bases; unmatched junction bases: 6. The CDR3 bases are TGTGCCAGCAGCTCATTGGGACAGTTCTATGGCTACACCTTC. Translated: CASSSLGQFYGYTF.

This CDR3 reads CATSDPTGAGETQYF. Written as DNA, the CDR3 is TGTGCCACCAGTGACCCAACAGGGGCGGGGGAGACCCAGTACTTC. The V gene is TRBV24-1, the J gene TRBJ2-5, with TRBD1 as a possible D gene (7 bases). The length of the CDR3 is 15 residues. V shed 4 bases and J shed 5 bases, with 16 bases lying between them. Germline V gene sequence: CDR1 KGHDR, CDR2 SFDVKD.

The chain has TRBV30 and TRBJ2-3, with D uncertain. CDR1 is GTSNPN and CDR2 is SVGIG in the germline V gene (reference sequence). V gave up 0 bases and J gave up 3 bases, with 13 bases separating them. This CDR3 contains 15 residues. CDR3 protein: CAWSVRWRQTDTQYF. DNA for the CDR3: TGTGCCTGGAGTGTACGGTGGAGACAAACAGATACGCAGTATTTT.

The chain joins TRBV7-3 to TRBJ2-3; 11 positions match TRBD1. The CDR3 consists of 15 residues. Per the germline V gene, CDR1 is SGHTA and CDR2 is FQGTGA. V was pared by 5 bases and J by 1 base, with 2 bases of the junction left unmatched. The CDR3 protein is CASSGQGARTDTQYF. CDR3 coding DNA: TGTGCCAGCAGCGGACAGGGGGCCCGCACAGATACGCAGTATTTT.

This clone was seen only a few times. This chain joins TRBV3-1 (or the pseudogene TRBV3-2) and TRBJ1-3; no definite D call. The ends were cut back, 5 bases at V and 0 bases at J, with 11 bases in the middle. The CDR3 sequence is 15 residues long. The germline CDR1 and CDR2 sequences are LGHDT and YNNKEL (reference sequence). The CDR3 DNA follows: TGTGCCAGCAGCACTGTCTCGAGCTCTGGAAACACCATATATTTT. Its protein is CASSTVSSSGNTIYF.

This chain links TRBV3-1 (or the pseudogene TRBV3-2) with TRBJ1-6, with a weak D call TRBD1 (5 bases). This CDR3 region has 15 residues. In germline, CDR1 is LGHDT, CDR2 YNNKEL (reference sequence). V lost 1 base to trimming and J lost 5 bases, with 9 bases between them. The chain's CDR3 is CASSQGGTNNSPLHF. The CDR3 coding sequence is TGTGCCAGCAGCCAAGGGGGGACCAATAATTCACCCCTCCACTTT.

The chain uses TRBV6-6 and TRBJ1-3; the D is unclear. Trimming pared 2 bases from V and 0 bases from J, leaving 8 bases between. CDR3 length equals 15 residues. Germline CDR1 MNHNY, CDR2 SVGAGI (reference sequence). The CDR3 DNA is TGTGCCAGCAGTTACGGGTTAAACTCTGGAAACACCATATATTTT. Its translation is CASSYGLNSGNTIYF.

The genes are TRBV5-8 and TRBJ1-6; possible D gene TRBD1, 5 bases. The germline V and J ends were trimmed by 1 base and 5 bases, with 7 bases remaining between them. This CDR3 spans 14 amino acids. Germline V gene lookup returns CDR1 SGHTS and CDR2 YDEGEE. The CDR3 loop reads CASSLRQNNSPLHF. The DNA of the CDR3 is TGTGCCAGCAGCTTGAGACAGAATAATTCACCCCTCCACTTT.

The rearrangement uses TRBV3-1 (or the pseudogene TRBV3-2) and TRBJ2-3, with 13 bases fitting TRBD2. Germline V gene sequence: CDR1 LGHDT, CDR2 YNNKEL (reference sequence). CDR3 length equals 15 residues. The ends lost 5 bases at V and 4 bases at J; junction bases unmatched: 3. The CDR3 loop reads CASSSGTSGADTQYF. The CDR3, as DNA: TGTGCCAGCAGCTCCGGGACTAGCGGGGCAGATACGCAGTATTTT.

This clone was picked up a small number of times. This chain links TRBV9 with TRBJ1-5; D perhaps matches TRBD1 (5 bases). V lost 6 bases to trimming and J lost 4 bases, with 14 bases between them. The CDR3 covers 14 residues. CDR1 and CDR2 (germline): SGDLS, YYNGEE. CDR3 amino acids: CASNRGERNQPQHF. DNA of the CDR3: TGTGCCAGCAACAGAGGGGAGAGGAATCAGCCCCAGCATTTT.

This sequence joins TRBV7-2 and TRBJ2-3; 9 nucleotides agree with TRBD2. CDR3 size: 18 residues. With V trimmed by 5 bases and J by 0 bases, 12 bases remained unmatched. The germline gives CDR1 SGHTA, CDR2 FQGNSA. CDR3 DNA: TGTGCCAGCAGCCCCCCCTATAGCGGGGGCCAAAGCACAGATACGCAGTATTTT. Amino acids: CASSPPYSGGQSTDTQYF.

The chain uses TRBV7-3 and TRBJ2-1; TRBD2 agrees at 8 bases. Germline trimming cut 5 bases from V and 2 bases from J; bases unmatched to any gene: 5. Germline CDR1 and CDR2: SGHTA and FQGTGA. CDR3 size: 15 residues. The CDR3 coding sequence is TGTGCCAGCAGCATCTCGGGGGGGCCCTACAATGAGCAGTTCTTC. Protein: CASSISGGPYNEQFF.

CDR3 loop: CATSAGRGVGETQYF. CDR3 nucleotides: TGTGCCACCAGTGCGGGGAGGGGTGTTGGTGAGACCCAGTACTTC. The genes are TRBV24-1 and TRBJ2-5; 7 bases map to TRBD2. This CDR3 contains 15 residues. Germline assignment: CDR1 KGHDR and CDR2 SFDVKD. The junction had 10 bases not matched to a gene; V was cut back by 5 bases and J by 5 bases.